Detailed here is one T cell receptor (beta chain). Its antigen remains unknown. The entry originates in a study of lymphopenia after photon versus proton radiotherapy. Measured with immunoSEQ multiplex PCR; TCRdb has only the in-frame clones, and not every one. This table has 75,000 to 90,000 clones, about 86% appearing once. Per germline, CDR1 MNHNS and CDR2 SASEGT. V gave up 7 bases and J gave up 3 bases; unmatched junction bases: 9. The CDR3 spans 15 residues. Regarding the study as a whole: Post-nadir diversity loss with photons came from oligoclonal expansion, particularly CD8+ Temra cells.

The V gene is TRBV6-1, the J gene TRBJ2-5; 9 nucleotides align to TRBD2. Sequenced here: peripheral blood, sampled from a patient treated with proton-based radiotherapy. The receptor comes from a man in his 60s with pancreatic cancer. CDR3 amino acids: CASTFAGGIEETQYF. In DNA, the CDR3 is TGTGCCAGCACGTTTGCGGGAGGGATAGAAGAGACCCAGTACTTC.